The present entry profiles one T cell receptor beta chain with its context. The antigen remains undetermined. The entry originates in a study of cytomegalovirus exposure and HLA in healthy donors. Trimming removed 4 bases at V and 0 bases at J, with 13 bases between. Germline CDR1 and CDR2: SGHTS and YDEGEE. The CDR3 sequence is 15 residues long. Notes on the study in general: Being productive about 87% or about 30% of the time was typical of most TCR beta V segments in an earlier analysis. Immune exposure was documented only through CMV serostatus.

PCR primers comprised 60 Vbeta and 13 Jbeta primers. TCRdb keeps only in-frame clones here, not all; method: immunoSEQ multiplex PCR. The top ten hold under 2% of the sample, which has approximately 140,000 clones, around four fifths seen once. This receptor was taken from a middle-aged woman in good health and CMV-seronegative. Sequenced: PBMCs. The chain joins TRBV5-8 to TRBJ1-2; D remains unclear. The DNA of the CDR3 is TGTGCCAGCAGCCACGGGGAGGCATCTAACTATGGCTACACCTTC. This codes for CASSHGEASNYGYTF.